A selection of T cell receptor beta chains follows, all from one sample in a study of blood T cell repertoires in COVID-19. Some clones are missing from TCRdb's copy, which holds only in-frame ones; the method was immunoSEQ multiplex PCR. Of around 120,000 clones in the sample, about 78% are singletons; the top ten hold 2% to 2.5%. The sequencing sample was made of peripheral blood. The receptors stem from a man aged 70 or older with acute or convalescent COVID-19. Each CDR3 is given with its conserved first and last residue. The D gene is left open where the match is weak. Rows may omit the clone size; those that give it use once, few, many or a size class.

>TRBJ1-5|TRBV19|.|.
CASMTTGMGQPQHF
TGTGCCAGTATGACTACAGGGATGGGCCAGCCCCAGCATTTT
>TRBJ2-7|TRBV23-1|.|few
CASSQLDRRSYEQYF
TGCGCCAGCAGTCAATTAGACAGGCGATCCTACGAGCAGTACTTC
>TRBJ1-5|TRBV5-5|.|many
CASSLFGGAGQPQHF
TGTGCCAGCAGCTTGTTTGGGGGGGCAGGACAGCCCCAGCATTTT
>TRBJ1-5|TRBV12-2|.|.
CASRAGQGGQPQHF
TGTGCAAGTCGCGCGGGACAGGGAGGCCAGCCCCAGCATTTT
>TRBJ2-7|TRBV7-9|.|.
CASSLGAGINEQYF
TGTGCCAGCAGCTTAGGTGCAGGGATCAACGAGCAGTACTTC
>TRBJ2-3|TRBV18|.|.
CASSPTAGSDTQYF
TGTGCCAGCTCACCCACGGCCGGGTCAGATACGCAGTATTTT
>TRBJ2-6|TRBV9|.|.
CASSVEPRSSGANVLTF
TGTGCCAGCAGCGTAGAACCGCGCTCCTCTGGGGCCAACGTCCTGACTTTC
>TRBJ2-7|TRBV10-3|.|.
CAISRETGQRTYEQYF
TGTGCCATCAGTAGAGAAACAGGGCAGAGGACCTACGAGCAGTACTTC
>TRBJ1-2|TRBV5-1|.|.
CASSDSSNYGYTF
TGCGCCAGCAGCGATTCCAGTAACTATGGCTACACCTTC
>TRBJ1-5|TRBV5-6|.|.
CASSLANQPQHF
TGTGCCAGCAGCTTGGCGAATCAGCCCCAGCATTTT
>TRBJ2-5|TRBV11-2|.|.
CASSGGVQETQYF
TGTGCCAGCAGCGGCGGGGTCCAAGAGACCCAGTACTTC
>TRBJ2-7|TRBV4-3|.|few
CASSQDFDHTAYSYEQYF
TGCGCCAGCAGCCAAGATTTCGATCACACAGCCTACTCCTACGAGCAGTACTTC